The rows below give T cell receptor beta chains drawn from one sample of a study of T-cell memory formation after mild COVID-19. TCRdb re-analysed the 5' RACE reads in MiXCR, keeping a single row per CDR3 protein. Of 45,000 to 65,000 distinct CDR3 sequences in the sample, over 7.5% were seen once. Sequenced: PBMCs or a T cell subset sorted from them (not recorded which). These receptors came from a man between 18 and 35 years old who had mild COVID-19 (a few samples of this study predate the infection). Cell type and time point are not known. Each CDR3 is given with its conserved first and last residue. The order of the fields is J gene, D gene, clone size, V gene, CDR3 protein, CDR3 DNA. A D gene is named only where the DNA matches it firmly. Not every row has a clone size; where given, it reads once, few, many or a size class.

TRBJ2-5	.	many	TRBV20-1	CSASSGQETQYF	TGCAGTGCTAGCAGCGGACAAGAGACCCAGTACTTC
TRBJ1-1	TRBD1	.	TRBV6-5	CASTRQGGNTEAFF	TGTGCCAGCACCCGACAGGGGGGGAACACTGAAGCTTTCTTT
TRBJ2-7	.	few	TRBV5-1	CASSSGLSYEQYF	TGCGCCAGCAGCTCCGGATTGTCCTACGAGCAGTACTTC
TRBJ1-2	TRBD1	many	TRBV5-1	CASSPTGGGSSYYGYTF	TGCGCCAGCAGTCCGACAGGGGGCGGGTCGTCCTACTATGGCTACACCTTC
TRBJ2-4	TRBD1	few	TRBV5-5	CASSSAERQGPAKNIQYF	TGTGCCAGCAGCTCCGCCGAACGACAGGGCCCAGCCAAAAACATTCAGTACTTC
TRBJ2-1	.	many	TRBV5-1	CASSSRGPRNEQFF	TGCGCCAGCAGCTCCCGGGGGCCGAGGAATGAGCAGTTCTTC
TRBJ2-6	.	.	TRBV28	CASSFASSGANVLTF	TGTGCCAGCAGTTTCGCCAGCTCTGGGGCCAACGTCCTGACTTTC
TRBJ1-5	.	.	TRBV6-5	CASTRTANSNQPQHF	TGTGCCAGCACCCGGACAGCTAATAGCAATCAGCCCCAGCATTTT
TRBJ2-1	TRBD2	.	TRBV11-2	CASTSTSGRREQFF	TGTGCCAGCACCTCGACTAGCGGGCGGAGGGAGCAGTTCTTC
TRBJ2-5	.	few	TRBV7-9	CASTSTARGETQYF	TGTGCCAGCACCTCAACCGCCAGAGGGGAGACCCAGTACTTC
TRBJ2-1	TRBD2	few	TRBV7-3	CASSPREGEQFF	TGTGCCAGCAGCCCCAGGGAGGGTGAGCAGTTCTTC
TRBJ2-5	.	many	TRBV5-1	CASSSDKEETQYF	TGCGCCAGCAGCTCGGACAAAGAAGAGACCCAGTACTTC
TRBJ2-1	TRBD1	.	TRBV5-6	CASSATGTGGYNEQFF	TGTGCCAGCAGCGCAACCGGGACAGGGGGCTACAATGAGCAGTTCTTC
TRBJ2-1	.	.	TRBV7-9	CASSSSDNEQFF	TGTGCCAGCAGCTCCAGCGACAATGAGCAGTTCTTC
TRBJ2-4	.	.	TRBV7-9	CASSLGAGHLDIQYF	TGTGCCAGCAGCTTAGGGGCGGGGCATCTGGACATTCAGTACTTC
TRBJ1-2	.	.	TRBV7-2	CASNLGWDAGRGYTF	TGTGCCAGCAACTTGGGATGGGACGCCGGAAGGGGCTACACCTTC
TRBJ2-5	TRBD2	.	TRBV7-3	CASSFSGGAGETQYF	TGTGCCAGCAGCTTTAGCGGGGGGGCCGGAGAGACCCAGTACTTC
TRBJ1-4	.	.	TRBV29-1	CSAKGEQAFGEKLFF	TGCAGCGCCAAGGGTGAGCAGGCTTTTGGTGAAAAACTGTTTTTT
TRBJ1-5	.	.	TRBV7-2	CASSLGPRPQHF	TGTGCCAGCAGCTTAGGGCCCAGGCCACAGCATTTT
TRBJ1-2	.	.	TRBV7-2	CASSLQGKNGYTF	TGTGCCAGCAGCTTACAGGGGAAGAATGGCTACACCTTC
TRBJ1-1	TRBD1	few	TRBV5-1	CASSWDREGTEAFF	TGCGCCAGCAGCTGGGACAGGGAGGGCACTGAAGCTTTCTTT
TRBJ2-3	TRBD2	few	TRBV18	CASSRSGATDTQYF	TGTGCCAGCTCACGGAGCGGGGCCACAGATACGCAGTATTTT
TRBJ2-7	.	few	TRBV5-1	CASSFAGANNEQYF	TGCGCCAGCAGCTTTGCAGGGGCGAATAACGAGCAGTACTTC
TRBJ2-3	TRBD2	few	TRBV9	CASSVVAGSTDTQYF	TGTGCCAGCAGCGTGGTAGCGGGGAGCACAGATACGCAGTATTTT
TRBJ2-3	TRBD2	few	TRBV7-2	CASSLRSSGVPDTQYF	TGTGCCAGCAGCTTGCGTAGTAGCGGGGTGCCAGATACGCAGTATTTT
TRBJ2-4	TRBD1	few	TRBV28	CASSRAGQGVPAKNIQYF	TGTGCCAGCAGTCGGGCGGGACAGGGGGTACCGGCCAAAAACATTCAGTACTTC
TRBJ2-3	TRBD2	few	TRBV7-2	CASSAGLARTDTQYF	TGTGCCAGCAGCGCGGGACTAGCTCGTACAGATACGCAGTATTTT
TRBJ1-2	.	.	TRBV29-1	CSVEEGYGYTF	TGCAGCGTTGAAGAAGGGTATGGCTACACCTTC
TRBJ1-1	TRBD1	.	TRBV7-2	CASSLGRGWVNTEAFF	TGTGCCAGCAGCTTAGGCAGGGGGTGGGTGAACACTGAAGCTTTCTTT
TRBJ2-7	TRBD1	many	TRBV7-9	CASSAGTGAPLAHEQYF	TGTGCCAGCAGCGCCGGGACAGGGGCCCCTCTGGCCCACGAGCAGTACTTC
TRBJ2-2	TRBD2	many	TRBV9	CASTQAGSGTGELFF	TGTGCCAGCACCCAAGCGGGATCGGGCACCGGGGAGCTGTTTTTT
TRBJ2-5	.	.	TRBV7-2	CASSLDGSETQYF	TGTGCCAGCAGCTTAGATGGCAGTGAGACCCAGTACTTC
TRBJ2-2	TRBD2	many	TRBV7-2	CASSLGGSGGTGELFF	TGTGCCAGCAGCTTAGGGGGTAGCGGGGGCACCGGGGAGCTGTTTTTT
TRBJ2-2	.	few	TRBV6-1	CASWGRGNAGELFF	TGTGCCAGCTGGGGGAGGGGGAACGCCGGGGAGCTGTTTTTT
TRBJ1-5	.	.	TRBV20-1	CSALEVLDGTLMPQHF	TGCAGTGCCCTCGAGGTTTTAGACGGGACCCTGATGCCCCAGCATTTT
TRBJ2-5	.	many	TRBV20-1	CSAGPGETQYF	TGCAGTGCTGGCCCGGGGGAGACCCAGTACTTC
TRBJ2-3	.	.	TRBV7-9	CASSLYEDRGGQYF	TGTGCCAGCAGCCTATATGAGGATCGAGGGGGGCAGTATTTT
TRBJ1-6	.	.	TRBV20-1	CSARVVGVAGRNSPLHF	TGCAGTGCTAGAGTGGTGGGGGTTGCAGGTCGGAATTCACCCCTCCACTTT
TRBJ1-3	.	few	TRBV7-9	CASSLMGGPGNTIYF	TGTGCCAGCAGCTTAATGGGGGGTCCTGGAAACACCATATATTTT
TRBJ1-1	.	.	TRBV7-6	CSSSLTRETEAFF	TGCTCCAGCAGCTTAACCAGGGAAACTGAAGCTTTCTTT
TRBJ2-5	TRBD1	.	TRBV7-3	CASSPGGDRGLETQYF	TGTGCCAGCAGCCCAGGGGGGGACAGGGGGCTCGAGACCCAGTACTTC
TRBJ2-7	TRBD1	few	TRBV7-8	CASSLSSGTGNYEQYF	TGTGCCAGCAGCTTGAGCTCCGGGACAGGGAACTACGAGCAGTACTTC
TRBJ1-6	.	medium-sized	TRBV7-9	CASSFGGEGNSPLHF	TGTGCCAGCAGCTTTGGAGGGGAGGGAAATTCACCCCTCCACTTT
TRBJ2-1	TRBD2	.	TRBV9	CASRAPLAGPYNEQFF	TGTGCCAGCAGAGCCCCACTAGCGGGGCCTTACAATGAGCAGTTCTTC
TRBJ2-4	.	many	TRBV7-9	CASSLGGSKNIQYF	TGTGCCAGCAGCTTAGGGGGGTCCAAAAACATTCAGTACTTC
TRBJ2-1	TRBD2	few	TRBV7-9	CASSSLSGGGLSEQFF	TGTGCCAGCAGCTCCCTTAGCGGGGGGGGATTGAGTGAGCAGTTCTTC
TRBJ2-2	TRBD1	few	TRBV7-2	CASSPTGDTGELFF	TGTGCCAGCAGTCCCACAGGGGACACCGGGGAGCTGTTTTTT
TRBJ2-3	TRBD1	few	TRBV6-5	CASSSRDRGSDTQYF	TGTGCCAGCAGTTCCCGGGACAGGGGTTCAGATACGCAGTATTTT
TRBJ2-3	TRBD1	.	TRBV6-2/TRBV6-3	CASRKDRGREDTQYF	TGTGCCAGCAGGAAGGACAGGGGGCGGGAGGATACGCAGTATTTT
TRBJ2-1	TRBD1	few	TRBV24-1	CATSPGGFYNEQFF	TGTGCCACCAGTCCAGGGGGTTTCTACAATGAGCAGTTCTTC
TRBJ1-2	.	few	TRBV5-1	CASSLIDGRSGYTF	TGCGCCAGCAGCTTGATTGATGGGAGGAGTGGCTACACCTTC
TRBJ1-2	.	few	TRBV29-1	CSVLADYGYTF	TGCAGCGTGCTGGCCGACTATGGCTACACCTTC
TRBJ1-4	.	.	TRBV6-6	CASSYSPGRRGEEKLFF	TGTGCCAGCAGTTACTCCCCCGGCAGGAGGGGAGAGGAAAAACTGTTTTTT
TRBJ2-3	.	many	TRBV25-1	CASSALAGRYVLDTQYF	TGTGCCAGCAGTGCTTTGGCAGGGAGGTATGTTTTGGATACGCAGTATTTT